This is a list of T cell receptor beta chains from one sample in a study of T cell responses to AZD1222 COVID-19 vaccine. Method: immunoSEQ multiplex PCR; TCRdb's copy keeps in-frame clones and lacks some. The repertoire holds some 84,000 clones, with around 85% as singletons. Specimen: peripheral blood, collected 28 days after the second AZD1222 dose. These receptors were taken from an adult who received the AZD1222 COVID-19 vaccine. CDR3s include the opening cysteine and the closing phenylalanine or tryptophan. Fields, in order: J gene, clone size, V gene, D gene, CDR3 DNA, CDR3 protein. D genes are given only for firm matches. Rows may omit the clone size; those that give it use once, few, many or a size class.

j_call: TRBJ2-7
clone_size: -
v_call: TRBV5-1
d_call: -
cdr3_nt: TGCGCCAGCAGCGCAACCGGGACTTTCTACGAGCAGTACTTC
cdr3_aa: CASSATGTFYEQYF

j_call: TRBJ2-7
clone_size: -
v_call: TRBV7-2
d_call: TRBD2
cdr3_nt: TGTGCCAGCAGTCGGGCGGGGGGACCCTACGAGCAGTACTTC
cdr3_aa: CASSRAGGPYEQYF

j_call: TRBJ1-5
clone_size: -
v_call: TRBV10-1
d_call: -
cdr3_nt: TGCGCCAGCAGTGAGAGGGGTAAGGGCAATCAGCCCCAGCATTTT
cdr3_aa: CASSERGKGNQPQHF

j_call: TRBJ2-7
clone_size: once
v_call: TRBV7-9
d_call: -
cdr3_nt: TGTGCCACAATTGGACATACAAGGGGCAGCAGGTACGAGCAGTACTTC
cdr3_aa: CATIGHTRGSRYEQYF

j_call: TRBJ1-5
clone_size: -
v_call: TRBV7-2
d_call: -
cdr3_nt: TGTGCCAGCAGCCAGGGACGGATCAATCAGCCCCAGCATTTT
cdr3_aa: CASSQGRINQPQHF

j_call: TRBJ2-5
clone_size: -
v_call: TRBV30
d_call: TRBD2
cdr3_nt: TGTGCCTGGAGCCTCGGACTAGCGGGGCTTAAGACCCAGTACTTC
cdr3_aa: CAWSLGLAGLKTQYF

j_call: TRBJ1-2
clone_size: -
v_call: TRBV2
d_call: -
cdr3_nt: TGTGCCAGCAGTTTGGAGCTGACATATGGCTACACCTTC
cdr3_aa: CASSLELTYGYTF

j_call: TRBJ2-3
clone_size: -
v_call: TRBV7-6
d_call: TRBD2
cdr3_nt: TGTGCCAGCAGCTTCGGCGGGGGGGCAGATACGCAGTATTTT
cdr3_aa: CASSFGGGADTQYF

j_call: TRBJ1-4
clone_size: few
v_call: TRBV5-4
d_call: TRBD1
cdr3_nt: TGTGCCAGCAGCACCGGCGGGACAGTTAATGAAAAACTGTTTTTT
cdr3_aa: CASSTGGTVNEKLFF

j_call: TRBJ2-1
clone_size: -
v_call: TRBV27
d_call: -
cdr3_nt: TGTGCCAGCAGGACCGGGACTGCGAATGACAATGAGCAGTTCTTC
cdr3_aa: CASRTGTANDNEQFF

j_call: TRBJ1-3
clone_size: -
v_call: TRBV19
d_call: -
cdr3_nt: TGTGCCAGTAGTACCTCCTCGGGGCCTGGAACCACCATATATTTT
cdr3_aa: CASSTSSGPGTTIYF

j_call: TRBJ1-2
clone_size: -
v_call: TRBV7-2
d_call: -
cdr3_nt: TGTGCCAGCAGCTTAGCGGCAGGGCCCAACTATGGCTACACCTTC
cdr3_aa: CASSLAAGPNYGYTF

j_call: TRBJ2-6
clone_size: -
v_call: TRBV18
d_call: TRBD1
cdr3_nt: TGTGCCAGCTCACCGAGGACAGGGAACTCTGGGGCCAACGTCCTGACTTTC
cdr3_aa: CASSPRTGNSGANVLTF

j_call: TRBJ2-5
clone_size: -
v_call: TRBV27
d_call: -
cdr3_nt: TGTGCCAGCGGGGGAACACAAGAGACCCAGTACTTC
cdr3_aa: CASGGTQETQYF

j_call: TRBJ2-7
clone_size: -
v_call: TRBV6-5
d_call: -
cdr3_nt: TGTGCCAGCAGTTACCGACCGAGCAGCCCCTACGAGCAGTACTTC
cdr3_aa: CASSYRPSSPYEQYF

j_call: TRBJ2-5
clone_size: -
v_call: TRBV29-1
d_call: -
cdr3_nt: TGCAGCGTTGAGAGGGGGGCCCGGGACAGACTTTTCCAAGAGACCCAGTACTTC
cdr3_aa: CSVERGARDRLFQETQYF

j_call: TRBJ2-3
clone_size: -
v_call: TRBV19
d_call: TRBD1
cdr3_nt: TGTGCCAGTAGTGGGCCGACAGGGGCCACAGATACGCAGTATTTT
cdr3_aa: CASSGPTGATDTQYF

j_call: TRBJ1-2
clone_size: -
v_call: TRBV9
d_call: -
cdr3_nt: TGTGCCAGCAGCGCCCGCGGAGGGAACTATGGCTACACCTTC
cdr3_aa: CASSARGGNYGYTF

j_call: TRBJ1-2
clone_size: once
v_call: TRBV7-8
d_call: -
cdr3_nt: TGTGCCAGCAGCTTGGGCTCCCAAGGGGGCTACACCTTC
cdr3_aa: CASSLGSQGGYTF